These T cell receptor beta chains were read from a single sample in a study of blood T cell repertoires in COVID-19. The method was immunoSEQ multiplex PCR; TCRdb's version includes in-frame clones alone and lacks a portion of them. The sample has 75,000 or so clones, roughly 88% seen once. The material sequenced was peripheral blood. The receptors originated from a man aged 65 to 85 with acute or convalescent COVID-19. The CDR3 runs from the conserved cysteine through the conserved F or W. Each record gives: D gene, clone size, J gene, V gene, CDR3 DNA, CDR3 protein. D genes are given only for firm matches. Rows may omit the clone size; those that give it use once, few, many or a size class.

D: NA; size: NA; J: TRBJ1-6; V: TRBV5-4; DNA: TGTGCCAGCAGCCCGGGGGGGGTGGAGAATTCACCCCTCCACTTT; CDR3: CASSPGGVENSPLHF
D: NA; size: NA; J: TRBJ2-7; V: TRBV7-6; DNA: TGTGCCAGCGGCAACTACGAGCAGTACTTC; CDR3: CASGNYEQYF
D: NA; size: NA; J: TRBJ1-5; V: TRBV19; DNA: TGTGCCAGTAGTATAGATCCTGGAGGTAATAGCAATCAGCCCCAGCATTTT; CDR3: CASSIDPGGNSNQPQHF
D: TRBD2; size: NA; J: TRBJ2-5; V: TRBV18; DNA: TGTGCCAGCTTCACTAGCGGGGGACCTGTACAAGAGACCCAGTACTTC; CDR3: CASFTSGGPVQETQYF
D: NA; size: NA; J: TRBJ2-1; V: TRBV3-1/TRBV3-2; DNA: TGTGCCAGCAGCCAAGTTCTAGCGTACAATGAGCAGTTCTTC; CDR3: CASSQVLAYNEQFF
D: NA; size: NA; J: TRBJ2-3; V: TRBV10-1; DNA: TGCGCCAGCAGTGAGTCGGGCGGGTTACCAGATACGCAGTATTTT; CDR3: CASSESGGLPDTQYF
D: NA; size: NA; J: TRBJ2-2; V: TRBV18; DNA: TGTGCCAGCTCCCGTGGAGCGGACACCGGGGAGCTGTTTTTT; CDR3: CASSRGADTGELFF
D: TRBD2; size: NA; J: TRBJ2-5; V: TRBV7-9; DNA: TGTGCCAGCAGCCACGGACTAGCGGGGGGCCAAGAGACCCAGTACTTC; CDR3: CASSHGLAGGQETQYF
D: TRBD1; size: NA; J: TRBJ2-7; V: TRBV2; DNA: TGTGCCAGCAGTCAATTGGGACAGGCCTCCTACGAGCAGTACTTC; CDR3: CASSQLGQASYEQYF
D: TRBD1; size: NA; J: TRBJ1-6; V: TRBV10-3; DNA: TGTGCCATTTGGACAGGGGCTCTAAATTCACCCCTCCACTTT; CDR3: CAIWTGALNSPLHF
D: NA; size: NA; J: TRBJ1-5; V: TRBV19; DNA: TGTGCCAGTAGTATAACTCGTGGGGCAACAGGGTCTCAGCCCCAGCATTTT; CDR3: CASSITRGATGSQPQHF
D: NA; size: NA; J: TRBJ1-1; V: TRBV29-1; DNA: TGCAGCGGTACACAGGGTGGGATGAACACTGAAGCTTTCTTT; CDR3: CSGTQGGMNTEAFF
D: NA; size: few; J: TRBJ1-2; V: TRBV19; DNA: TGTGCCAGTAGCCTGGGAGGGGGAGACTATGGCTACACCTTC; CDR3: CASSLGGGDYGYTF
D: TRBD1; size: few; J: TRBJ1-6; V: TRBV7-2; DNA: TGTGCCAGCAGCTCACAGGGGATTGGTTCACCCCTCCACTTT; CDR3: CASSSQGIGSPLHF
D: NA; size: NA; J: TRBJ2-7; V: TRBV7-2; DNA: TGTGCCAGCATACTAGGCGCTGGCAACGAGCAGTACTTC; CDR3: CASILGAGNEQYF
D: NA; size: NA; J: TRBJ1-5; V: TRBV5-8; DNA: TGTGCCAGCAGCTTGAGGGGGAATAGCAATCAGCCCCAGCATTTT; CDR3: CASSLRGNSNQPQHF
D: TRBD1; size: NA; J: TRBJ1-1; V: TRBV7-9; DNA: TGTGCCAGCAGCTTGACAGGGGGAAGTATTGAAGCTTTCTTT; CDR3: CASSLTGGSIEAFF
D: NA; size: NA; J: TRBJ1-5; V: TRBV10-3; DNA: TGTGCCACTCAGGGGACAAGTTTGGGGCAGCCCCAGCATTTT; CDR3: CATQGTSLGQPQHF
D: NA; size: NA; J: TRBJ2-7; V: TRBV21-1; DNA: TGTGCCAGCAGCAAAGCCGACAGGTTTTACGAGCAGTACTTC; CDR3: CASSKADRFYEQYF
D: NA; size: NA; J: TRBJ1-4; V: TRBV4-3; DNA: TGCGCCAGCAGCCAAGAAATAGCGGGCAGGGCTGAAAAACTGTTTTTT; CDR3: CASSQEIAGRAEKLFF
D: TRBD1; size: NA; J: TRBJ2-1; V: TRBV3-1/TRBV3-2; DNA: TGTGCCAGCAGGAACGACAGGGCTGGGCAGTTCTTC; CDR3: CASRNDRAGQFF
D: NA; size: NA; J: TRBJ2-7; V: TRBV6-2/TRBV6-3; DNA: TGTGCCAGCAGCTCCAGCGACCGTCCGGACTACGAGCAGTACTTC; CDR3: CASSSSDRPDYEQYF
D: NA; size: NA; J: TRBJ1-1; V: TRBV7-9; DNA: TGTGCCAGCAGCTTAGATAATTTAGAAGCTTTCTTT; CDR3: CASSLDNLEAFF
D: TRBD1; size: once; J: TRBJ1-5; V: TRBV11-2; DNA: TGTGCCAGCAGCTTAGGAGACAGGGGTAGTGAGCCCCAGCATTTT; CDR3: CASSLGDRGSEPQHF
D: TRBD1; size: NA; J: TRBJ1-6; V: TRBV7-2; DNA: TGTGCCAGCAGTTCGGGACAGGGCTATTCACCCCTCCACTTT; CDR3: CASSSGQGYSPLHF
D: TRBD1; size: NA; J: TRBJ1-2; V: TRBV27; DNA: TGTGCCAGCAGGGGGACAGCCACTTATGGCTACACCTTC; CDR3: CASRGTATYGYTF
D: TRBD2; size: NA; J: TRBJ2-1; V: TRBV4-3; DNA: TGCGCCAGCAGCCAAAGGCGGGAGTCTTGGAATGAGCAGTTCTTC; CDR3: CASSQRRESWNEQFF
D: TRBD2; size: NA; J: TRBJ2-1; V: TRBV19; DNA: TGTGCCAGTACCATTTCTCGGGGGGGGCTTGGCAATGAGCAGTTCTTC; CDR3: CASTISRGGLGNEQFF
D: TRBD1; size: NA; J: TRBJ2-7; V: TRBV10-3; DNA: TGTGCCATCAGCAGACAGGGGTCGGGCTACGAGCAGTACTTC; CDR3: CAISRQGSGYEQYF
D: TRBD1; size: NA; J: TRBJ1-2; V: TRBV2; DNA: TGTGCCAGCGGAGGAGGGACAGTTAACTATGGCTACACCTTC; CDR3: CASGGGTVNYGYTF
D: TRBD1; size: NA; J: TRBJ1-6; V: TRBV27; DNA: TGTGCCAGCAGTTTAGACAGGGGGCCTTATTCACCCCTCCACTTT; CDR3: CASSLDRGPYSPLHF
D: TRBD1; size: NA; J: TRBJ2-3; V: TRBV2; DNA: TGTGCCAGCAGTACCCCCGGGACAGGGAGCACAGATACGCAGTATTTT; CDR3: CASSTPGTGSTDTQYF
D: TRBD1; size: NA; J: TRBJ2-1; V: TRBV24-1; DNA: TGTGCCACCAGTGATTTAGGACAGGGGGCTAGTGGTAAGCAGTTCTTC; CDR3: CATSDLGQGASGKQFF
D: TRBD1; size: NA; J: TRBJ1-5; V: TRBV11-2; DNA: TGTGCCAGCCAAGGACAGGGTATCAATCAGCCCCAGCATTTT; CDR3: CASQGQGINQPQHF
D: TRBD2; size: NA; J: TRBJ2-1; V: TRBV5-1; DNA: TGCGCCAGCAGCCTGACTAGCGGTCCCTACAATGAGCAGTTCTTC; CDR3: CASSLTSGPYNEQFF
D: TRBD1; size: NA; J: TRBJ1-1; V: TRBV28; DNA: TGTGCCAGCAGCGCCGCGACAGGGGACACTGAAGCTTTCTTT; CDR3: CASSAATGDTEAFF
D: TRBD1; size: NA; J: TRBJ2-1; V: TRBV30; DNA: TGTGCCTGGAGTGATCTATCCGGGACAGGGCGCAATGAGCAGTTCTTC; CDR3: CAWSDLSGTGRNEQFF
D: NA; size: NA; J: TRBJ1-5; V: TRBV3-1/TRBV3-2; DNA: TGTGCCAGCAGCCCCGGTCGGCAGGGGTGGTCTAGCAATCAGCCCCAGCATTTT; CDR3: CASSPGRQGWSSNQPQHF
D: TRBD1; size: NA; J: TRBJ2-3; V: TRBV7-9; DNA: TGTGCCAGCAGCTTACTACAGGGGGCAGGGGATACGCAGTATTTT; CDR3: CASSLLQGAGDTQYF
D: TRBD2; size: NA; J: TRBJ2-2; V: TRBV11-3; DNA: TGTGCCAGCAGCTTAACCCCATTGTTGGCGGGAGGATTAGCCGGGGAGCTGTTTTTT; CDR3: CASSLTPLLAGGLAGELFF
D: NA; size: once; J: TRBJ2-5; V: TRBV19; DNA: TGTGCCAGTAGGAGTGATGGGGGGAGGACCCAGTACTTC; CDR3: CASRSDGGRTQYF
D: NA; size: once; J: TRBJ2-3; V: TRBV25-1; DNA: TGTGCCAGCAGTGATCTAGGTGATCCCACAGATACGCAGTATTTT; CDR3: CASSDLGDPTDTQYF
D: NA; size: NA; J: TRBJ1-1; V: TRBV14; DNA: TGTGCCAGCAGCCAAGGTCTAAGGAACACTGAAGCTTTCTTT; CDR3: CASSQGLRNTEAFF
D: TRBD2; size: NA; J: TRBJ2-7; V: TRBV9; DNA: TGTGCCAGCAGCGTAGTAGTTGGGAGCGGGAGAGGGCTTTACGAGCAGTACTTC; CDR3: CASSVVVGSGRGLYEQYF